The 22 T cell receptor beta chains listed next were all sequenced from one sample in a study of T-cell reconstitution after alpha-beta-depleted transplantation in children listed by TCRdb under 2016. According to the study, the label for this sample's treatment or condition signals: allogeneic hematopoietic cell transplantation with graft depleted of TCRalphabeta T cells and CD19 B cells. Libraries were built with PCR. The sequencing machine was an Illumina HiSeq 2500. To normalize quantification of the TCRbeta repertoire, the TCR libraries were built with molecular barcoding that relied on unique molecular identifiers. TCRdb's own reprocessing of the public reads used fastp at Q25 and MiXCR and kept productive beta chains. Each entry merges the rows of one CDR3 protein and shows their most common DNA and genes. In this sample the table shows roughly 310,000 distinct CDR3 sequences, approximately 23% of which occur a single time. The leading ten clones occupy about 10% of the sample.

Sequenced material: PBMCs, mostly from graft donor cells, taken 180 days after TCRalphabeta/CD19-depleted stem cell transplant. Source of these receptors: a male patient younger than 18 who had a stem cell transplant for acute lymphoblastic leukemia, so the T cells may come from the graft donor.

This clonotype turned up a few times. The rearrangement uses TRBV6-2 or TRBV6-3 and TRBJ1-1; unclear D gene. The CDR3 contains 16 residues. CDR1 and CDR2 from the germline V gene are MNHEY and SVGEGT. Trimming removed 7 bases from V and 4 bases from J, with 22 bases in between. The CDR3 sequence: CASTEGVGRRGTEAFF. The DNA of the CDR3 is TGTGCCAGCACCGAGGGTGTTGGGAGACGCGGCACTGAAGCTTTCTTT.

This clonotype was counted many times. This chain connects TRBV7-2 to TRBJ2-2; 12 bases fit TRBD2. The V gene's germline CDR1 is SGHTA and CDR2 FQGNSA. This CDR3 has 15 residues. The V and J ends lost 5 bases and 8 bases, in that order; junction bases with no gene match: 6. CDR3 in DNA: TGTGCCAGCAGCCATCGACTAGCGGGAGCTGGGGAGCTGTTTTTT. Its translation is CASSHRLAGAGELFF.

J is TRBJ1-3 and V is TRBV29-1, with a tentative D call TRBD1 (5 bases). CDR1 and CDR2 from the germline V gene are SQVTM and ANQGSEA. CDR3 length: 14 amino acids. The V end lost 4 bases, the J end lost 2 bases, and 12 bases lay between the germline ends. The CDR3 DNA reads TGCAGCGTTGGTCCTAGGGGTGCTGGAAACACCATATATTTT. It encodes CSVGPRGAGNTIYF. The full variable domain, completed using reference TRBV29-1 and TRBJ1-3, is SAVISQKPSRDICQRGTSLTIQCQVDSQVTMMFWYRQQPGQSLTLIATANQGSEATYESGFVIDKFPISRPNLTFSTLTVSNMSPEDSSIYLCSVGPRGAGNTIYFGEGSWLTVV.

This clonotype has just a few counts. The chain is built from TRBV11-2 and TRBJ2-3; the D is unclear. V was trimmed by 3 bases and J by 4 bases, leaving 8 bases between them. This CDR3 is 13 amino acids long. CDR1 SGHAT and CDR2 FQNNGV come from the germline V gene. CDR3 sequence (DNA): TGTGCCAGCAGCTTCCGCAGGCCAGATACGCAGTATTTT. This sequence encodes CASSFRRPDTQYF.

This chain joins TRBV3-1 and TRBJ2-1; 8 bases map to TRBD2. With V trimmed by 7 bases and J by 8 bases, 13 bases remained unmatched. The CDR3 has 15 residues. In germline, CDR1 is LGHDT, CDR2 YNNKEL (reference sequence). Here the CDR3 reads CASTWSGRKPHEQFF. CDR3 DNA sequence: TGTGCCAGCACCTGGAGCGGGAGAAAGCCCCATGAGCAGTTCTTC.

The chain combines TRBV30 with TRBJ1-1; TRBD1 agrees at 7 bases. Trimming took 8 bases from V and 1 from J; bases not matched to a gene: 7. Germline CDR1 reads GTSNPN; CDR2 reads SVGIG (reference sequence). This CDR3 comprises 13 residues. CDR3 region: CARDRVWNTEAFF. CDR3 DNA sequence: TGTGCCCGCGACAGGGTATGGAACACTGAAGCTTTCTTT.

As for this clonotype: A read error may account for a junction end that differs from germline. The chain couples TRBV14 to TRBJ2-1, with D perhaps TRBD2 (6 bases). CDR1 and CDR2 from the germline V gene are SGHDN and FVKESK. The CDR3 has 16 amino acids. CDR3 nucleotide sequence: TGTCCCAGCAGCCCTCCTCGACTAGTTCCCTACAATGAGCAGTTCTTC. This translates into CPSSPPRLVPYNEQFF.

This clonotype showed up just a few times. The chain couples TRBV5-6 to TRBJ2-2, with 8 bases fitting TRBD1. After removal of 0 bases from V and 7 bases from J, the junction contained 8 bases not matched to a gene. This CDR3 has 16 residues. The V gene's germline CDR1 is SGHDT and CDR2 YYEEEE. The CDR3, as DNA: TGTGCCAGCAGCTTGGAAGGACAGGGTATTATCGGGGAGCTGTTTTTT. It translates to CASSLEGQGIIGELFF. Complete variable domain (other parts from reference TRBV5-6 and TRBJ2-2): DAGVTQSPTHLIKTRGQQVTLRCSPKSGHDTVSWYQQALGQGPQFIFQYYEEEERQRGNFPDRFSGHQFPNYSSELNVNALLLGDSALYLCASSLEGQGIIGELFFGEGSRLTVL.

The chain is built from TRBV5-6 and TRBJ2-2; D might be TRBD1 or TRBD2, each matching 5 bases. Germline V gives CDR1 SGHDT, CDR2 YYEEEE. V was clipped by 2 bases and J by 0 bases, with 14 bases between them. The CDR3 is made up of 17 amino acids. In nucleotides, the CDR3 is TGTGCCAGCAGCTTCCGGGACCGAAGAGCGAACACCGGGGAGCTGTTTTTT. It yields the protein CASSFRDRRANTGELFF.

The genes are TRBV20-1 and TRBJ2-3; 7 nucleotides agree with TRBD2. CDR1 is DFQATT, CDR2 SNEGSKA, per germline (reference sequence). The CDR3 contains 19 residues. After removal of 0 bases from V and 5 bases from J, the junction contained 20 bases not matched to a gene. The CDR3 DNA is TGCAGTGCTAGAGAAGTGCGGTACGAGGCCGGGCCGGGGGGAGATACGCAGTATTTT. Protein sequence: CSAREVRYEAGPGGDTQYF.

This clonotype was seen only a few times. This sequence joins TRBV27 and TRBJ2-7; 7 bases match TRBD2. CDR3 length equals 14 residues. Trimming removed 2 bases from V and 2 bases from J; junction bases left unmatched: 3. Germline V CDR1 and CDR2: MNHEY, SMNVEV (reference sequence). The CDR3 DNA sequence: TGTGCCAGCAGTTTAACTAGCGAGGCCTACGAGCAGTACTTC. It is translated as CASSLTSEAYEQYF.

The chain combines TRBV2 with TRBJ2-5; D is uncertain. CDR3 length: 18 residues. The germline CDR1 and CDR2 sequences are SNHLY and FYNNEI. V was shortened by 6 bases and J by 2 bases, with 25 bases between the two germline ends. As DNA, the CDR3 is TGTGCCAGCAGGGCCACCCTCTACGGATCGCCCCCACAAGAGACCCAGTACTTC. It translates to CASRATLYGSPPQETQYF.

This clonotype was seen a handful of times. The chain employs TRBV10-3 and TRBJ2-3; D might be TRBD2 (5 bases). The CDR3 loop spans 12 amino acids. Deletions cut 6 bases from V and 2 bases from J, with 6 bases between. CDR1 is ENHRY, CDR2 SYGVKD, per germline. This chain's CDR3 is CAIRRDTDTQYF. The CDR3 coding sequence is TGTGCCATCAGACGGGACACAGATACGCAGTATTTT.

This rearrangement joins TRBV5-1 to TRBJ2-3, with D tentatively TRBD2 (6 bases). The CDR3 is 14 residues long. Trimming removed 7 bases from V and 1 base from J, with 13 bases in between. Germline V gives CDR1 SGHRS, CDR2 YFSETQ. DNA for the CDR3: TGCGCCAGCCTTAGCGGAGGGGGCACAGATACGCAGTATTTT. Translation gives CASLSGGGTDTQYF.

This clonotype was seen more than once but under ten times. V gene TRBV20-1 combines with J gene TRBJ2-1; 7 bases fit TRBD2. The CDR3 spans 15 residues. Germline-derived CDR1 and CDR2 are DFQATT and SNEGSKA (reference sequence). The V gene end was trimmed by 3 bases and the J gene end by 7 bases; junction bases not matched to a gene: 12. CDR3 bases: TGCAGTGCTAGTGGGGGGACGGGAGGTGGGAATGAGCAGTTCTTC. Translation gives CSASGGTGGGNEQFF.

The CDR3 coding sequence is TGTGCCAGCGTTTTACGGGGGAACACTGAAGCTTTCTTT. It specifies CASVLRGNTEAFF. The chain joins TRBV7-2 to TRBJ1-1; D remains ambiguous. The CDR3 totals 13 residues. Germline V CDR1 and CDR2: SGHTA, FQGNSA. Trimming removed 8 bases at V and 1 base at J, with 11 bases between. Full variable domain (remainder filled in from reference TRBV7-2 and TRBJ1-1): GAGVSQSPSNKVTEKGKDVELRCDPISGHTALYWYRQSLGQGLEFLIYFQGNSAPDKSGLPSDRFSAERTGGSVSTLTIQRTQQEDSAVYLCASVLRGNTEAFFGQGTRLTVV.

This chain's CDR3 is CASSPLRDSKYNEQFF. The CDR3 DNA reads as TGTGCCAGCAGCCCGCTCAGGGATTCGAAGTACAATGAGCAGTTCTTC. The chain couples TRBV7-9 to TRBJ2-1; tentatively, D is TRBD1 (5 bases). CDR1 and CDR2 from the germline V gene are SEHNR and FQNEAQ (reference sequence). The ends were cut back, 5 bases at V and 4 bases at J, with 18 bases in the middle. The CDR3 spans 16 residues. The variable domain in full, completed from reference TRBV7-9 and TRBJ2-1, reads DTGVSQNPRHKITKRGQNVTFRCDPISEHNRLYWYRQTLGQGPEFLTYFQNEAQLEKSRLLSDRFSAERPKGSFSTLEIQRTEQGDSAMYLCASSPLRDSKYNEQFFGPGTRLTVL.

Concerning this clonotype: This may come from a read error, since a much larger clone is one base off. The chain carries TRBV12-3 or TRBV12-4 and TRBJ2-7; D is unclear. This CDR3 contains 14 residues. The CDR3 here is CASSFSASSYEQSF. The CDR3, as DNA: TGTGCCAGCAGTTTTTCGGCAAGCTCCTACGAGCAGTCCTTC.

The chain uses TRBV18 and TRBJ2-2; D unclear. Germline loops: CDR1 KGHSH, CDR2 LQKENI. Trimming removed 4 bases at V and 7 bases at J, with 7 bases between. This CDR3 is 12 amino acids long. The CDR3 is CASSQRYGELFF. The CDR3 coding sequence is TGTGCCAGCTCACAACGGTACGGGGAGCTGTTTTTT.

A few counts support this clonotype. The CDR3 is CASSLGRDYGYTF. Written as DNA, the CDR3 is TGTGCCAGCAGTTTAGGGAGGGACTATGGCTACACCTTC. J is TRBJ1-2 and V is TRBV28; no clear D gene. CDR1 is MDHEN and CDR2 is SYDVKM in the germline V gene. The V and J ends lost 2 bases and 3 bases respectively, with 7 bases between them. This CDR3 region has 13 residues.

This clonotype was observed a few times. The gene calls are TRBV5-1 and TRBJ2-7; D perhaps matches TRBD2 (6 bases). CDR1 is SGHRS, CDR2 YFSETQ, per germline. The CDR3 loop spans 14 amino acids. The ends were cut back, 0 bases at V and 13 bases at J, with 20 bases in the middle. The CDR3 bases are TGCGCCAGCAGCTTGGATCCGGGGACCGGGGGATTTTACTTC. Translated: CASSLDPGTGGFYF.

The chain carries TRBV7-8 and TRBJ2-7; D is possibly TRBD2 (6 bases). CDR3 length: 15 residues. V lost 1 base, J lost 4 bases, and 14 bases lay in between. Germline V CDR1 and CDR2: SGHVS, FQNEAQ. The DNA for the CDR3 is TGTGCCAGCAGCTTAGGTCGGGGGTGGGTATACGAGCAGTACTTC. Translation: CASSLGRGWVYEQYF.